A selection of T cell receptor beta chains follows, all from one sample in a study of cytomegalovirus exposure and HLA in healthy donors. The protocol was immunoSEQ multiplex PCR, while the TCRdb copy is restricted to in-frame clones and leaves out a portion. The sample records some 150,000 clones, about 59% being singletons. The sample consisted of PBMCs. The receptors derive from a man in his forties in good health and CMV-seronegative. Both conserved end residues are part of each CDR3. The order of the fields is clone size, J gene, D gene, V gene, CDR3 length, CDR3 DNA, CDR3 protein. A D gene is named only where the DNA matches it firmly. Size is stated for part of the rows, as once, few or many counts, or as a class when the clone is expanded.

NA TRBJ2-2 NA TRBV21-1 14 TGTGCCATCGGGACTAGCGGTAACACCGGGGAGCTGTTTTTT CAIGTSGNTGELFF
few TRBJ1-1 NA TRBV4-1 13 TGCGCCAGCAGCCAGGACAAAAAGTTTGAAGCTTTCTTT CASSQDKKFEAFF
NA TRBJ2-1 NA TRBV7-8 16 TGTGCCAGCAGCTTAGCACCGGACAGCTCCTACAATGAGCAGTTCTTC CASSLAPDSSYNEQFF
NA TRBJ1-5 NA TRBV4-3 15 TGCGCCAGCAGCCTGGAAAGTTGGGCTAGCCAGCCCCAGCATTTT CASSLESWASQPQHF
once TRBJ2-2 NA TRBV11-3 13 TGTGCCAGCAGCTCCCAGGCCGACGGGGAGCTGTTTTTT CASSSQADGELFF
NA TRBJ2-1 TRBD2 TRBV30 15 TGTGCCTGGAGAACAGTAGCGGGACTCTACAATGAGCAGTTCTTC CAWRTVAGLYNEQFF
NA TRBJ1-2 NA TRBV5-4 14 TGTGCCAGCAGCTTAGACAGGTTAAACTATGGCTACACCTTC CASSLDRLNYGYTF
NA TRBJ2-1 NA TRBV7-2 15 TGTGCCAGCAGCTTAGTAGCGGACTCTTACAATGAGCAGTTCTTC CASSLVADSYNEQFF
NA TRBJ1-1 NA TRBV19 16 TGTGCCAGTAGTATTCGTGTGAGGGCCATGAACACTGAAGCTTTCTTT CASSIRVRAMNTEAFF
NA TRBJ1-3 NA TRBV18 15 TGTGCCAGCTCGCCTTTCCGGGACACAGGAAACACCATATATTTT CASSPFRDTGNTIYF
few TRBJ2-1 TRBD2 TRBV7-9 17 TGTTCCAGCAGCTTAGCAACTAGCGGGGGCTCCTACAATGAGCAGTTCTTC CSSSLATSGGSYNEQFF
NA TRBJ2-2 TRBD2 TRBV5-6 15 TGTGCCAGCAGCTTGGCAGCGGGAGTTACCGGGGAGCTGTTTTTT CASSLAAGVTGELFF
NA TRBJ1-2 NA TRBV30 17 TGTGCCTGGAGGCTGGACAGCCTACCTCGGACGACTTATGGCTACACCTTC CAWRLDSLPRTTYGYTF
NA TRBJ2-2 NA TRBV7-9 10 TGTTCCAGCAGCCCCTGGGAGCTGTTTTTT CSSSPWELFF
NA TRBJ2-7 NA TRBV11-1 14 TGTGCCAGCAGCTTGATTAGCGGAAGGCAAGAGCAGTACTTC CASSLISGRQEQYF
NA TRBJ2-7 NA TRBV4-2 14 TGTGCCAGCAGCCAAGAGCTAGCGTGGGACGAGCAGTACTTC CASSQELAWDEQYF
NA TRBJ2-1 NA TRBV27 15 TGTGCCAGCGCCCTCGGGGGGAGGGGGGGTAATGAGCAGTTCTTC CASALGGRGGNEQFF
NA TRBJ2-3 TRBD2 TRBV5-8 14 TGTGCCAGCAGCTCTCTTAGCGGGGAGGATACGCAGTATTTT CASSSLSGEDTQYF
NA TRBJ2-5 TRBD1 TRBV25-1 15 TGTGCCAGCTCGAAGACCGGGACAGCCGGAGAGACCCAGTACTTC CASSKTGTAGETQYF
NA TRBJ2-2 TRBD1 TRBV7-9 17 TGTGCCAGCAAACCCGGGACAGGGGGCAGTCCGACCGGGGAGCTGTTTTTT CASKPGTGGSPTGELFF
NA TRBJ2-5 TRBD1 TRBV29-1 17 TGCAGCGTTGACGAGGGGACAGGGTCTTGGGGGGGAGAGACCCAGTACTTC CSVDEGTGSWGGETQYF
NA TRBJ2-3 NA TRBV4-3 14 TGCGCCAGCAGCCCGGAGGGCCAGTCAGATACGCAGTATTTT CASSPEGQSDTQYF
NA TRBJ1-3 NA TRBV5-5 14 TGTGCCAGCAGCCCCCTGGGGCAGGGTCAGACCATATATTTT CASSPLGQGQTIYF
NA TRBJ2-3 NA TRBV6-5 14 TGTGCCAGCGGCCGGAGGAGGGAGTGGGATACGCAGTATTTT CASGRRREWDTQYF
few TRBJ1-6 TRBD1 TRBV30 15 TGTGCCTGGAGTGGAAGGGACAGGGGGGGCTCACCCCTCCACTTT CAWSGRDRGGSPLHF
NA TRBJ2-2 TRBD2 TRBV7-3 13 TGTGCCAGCCGGACTAGCGAGAGCGGGGAGCTGTTTTTT CASRTSESGELFF
NA TRBJ2-7 NA TRBV7-9 13 TGTGCCAGCAGCTCAACCGGCTCCTACGAGCAGTACTTC CASSSTGSYEQYF